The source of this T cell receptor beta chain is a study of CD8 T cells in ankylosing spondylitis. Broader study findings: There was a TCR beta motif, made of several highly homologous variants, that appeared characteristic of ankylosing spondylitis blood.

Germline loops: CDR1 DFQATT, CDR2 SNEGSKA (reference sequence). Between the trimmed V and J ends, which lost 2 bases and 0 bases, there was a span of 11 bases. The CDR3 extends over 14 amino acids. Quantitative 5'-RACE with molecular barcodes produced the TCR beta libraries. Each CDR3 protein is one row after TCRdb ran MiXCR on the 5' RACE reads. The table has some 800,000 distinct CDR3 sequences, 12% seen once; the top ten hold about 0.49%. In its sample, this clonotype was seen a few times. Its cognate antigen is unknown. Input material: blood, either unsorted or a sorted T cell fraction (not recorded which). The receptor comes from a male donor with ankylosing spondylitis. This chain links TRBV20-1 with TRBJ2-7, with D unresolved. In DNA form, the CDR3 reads TGCAGTGCTAGAACCTCTCGATTCTCCTACGAGCAGTACTTC. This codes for CSARTSRFSYEQYF.